Below, 10 T cell receptor beta chains from the same sample are listed, as sequenced in a study of T cell changes during pregnancy in multiple sclerosis. Method: immunoSEQ multiplex PCR; TCRdb's copy keeps in-frame clones and lacks some. The data hold 85,000 to 90,000 clones, with 90% to 95% observed a single time. The material sequenced was peripheral blood, taken after pregnancy. These receptors originate from a female donor in good health, enrolled as a control in a pregnancy study.

The chain is built from TRBV5-1 and TRBJ2-7, with 9 nucleotides matching TRBD1. Germline V gene sequence: CDR1 SGHRS, CDR2 YFSETQ. This CDR3 spans 15 amino acids. The junction had 4 bases not matched to a gene; V was cut back by 0 bases and J by 3 bases. Written as DNA, the CDR3 is TGCGCCAGCAGCTTGGACGGACAGGGGTTCTACGAGCAGTACTTC. Its protein is CASSLDGQGFYEQYF.

The chain joins TRBV5-1 to TRBJ2-2, with D perhaps matching TRBD2 (6 bases). The CDR3 runs to 18 residues. CDR1 is SGHRS and CDR2 is YFSETQ in the germline V gene. The germline V and J ends were trimmed by 4 bases and 2 bases, with 21 bases remaining between them. The chain's CDR3 is CASSDSRAGLPNTGELFF. The CDR3, as DNA: TGCGCCAGCAGCGACTCTCGGGCGGGACTGCCCAACACCGGGGAGCTGTTTTTT.

J is TRBJ2-1 and V is TRBV19, with D perhaps matching TRBD1 (6 bases). V gave up 2 bases and J gave up 5 bases, with 7 bases separating them. Per germline, CDR1 LNHDA and CDR2 SQIVND (reference sequence). The CDR3 consists of 13 residues. CDR3 bases: TGTGCCAGTAGTATAAGGGACAACAATGAGCAGTTCTTC. The encoded protein is CASSIRDNNEQFF. Together with reference TRBV19 and TRBJ2-1, the CDR3 gives the full variable domain: DGGITQSPKYLFRKEGQNVTLSCEQNLNHDAMYWYRQDPGQGLRLIYYSQIVNDFQKGDIAEGYSVSREKKESFPLTVTSAQKNPTAFYLCASSIRDNNEQFFGPGTRLTVL.

The gene calls are TRBV18 and TRBJ1-1; TRBD1 agrees at 7 bases. Germline V gene lookup returns CDR1 KGHSH and CDR2 LQKENI. The CDR3 covers 14 residues. V was clipped by 3 bases and J by 6 bases; unmatched bases: 7. The CDR3 DNA follows: TGTGCCAGCTCACCGCTGACAGGGAGCCCTGAAGCTTTCTTT. Protein product: CASSPLTGSPEAFF.

This rearrangement joins TRBV29-1 to TRBJ2-5, with 9 positions matching TRBD1. The DNA matches TRBJ2-7 better at its end, which makes the J call doubtful. Germline V gene sequence: CDR1 SQVTM, CDR2 ANQGSEA. The CDR3 spans 14 residues. Here the CDR3 reads CSVEDTGQGYEQYF. In nucleotides, the CDR3 is TGCAGCGTTGAAGATACGGGACAGGGCTACGAGCAGTACTTC.

The chain joins TRBV2 to TRBJ1-1; 11 bases agree with TRBD1. In germline, CDR1 is SNHLY, CDR2 FYNNEI. Unmatched junction bases numbered 4, after V lost 4 bases and J lost 0 bases. This CDR3 region has 16 residues. CDR3 nucleotide sequence: TGTGCCAGCAGTGTTCGGACAGGGGGCGTGAACACTGAAGCTTTCTTT. It codes for CASSVRTGGVNTEAFF.

The count of this clone is one. The rearrangement joins TRBV6-1 to TRBJ2-1; 8 bases map to TRBD2. V shed 7 bases and J 15 bases; nucleotides not matched to a gene: 14. Germline V gives CDR1 MNHNS, CDR2 SASEGT. The CDR3 runs 13 residues. The CDR3 nucleotides read TGTGCCAGCACCCCCCAAGGGGGACTAGATCTGTTCTTC. This translates into CASTPQGGLDLFF.

The chain recombines TRBV15 with TRBJ2-7, with TRBD2 matching over 10 bases. With 0 bases clipped from V and 3 bases from J, the junction kept 5 bases outside the gene matches. The germline CDR1 and CDR2 sequences are LNHNV and YYDKDF (reference sequence). The CDR3 consists of 16 residues. CDR3 nucleotides: TGTGCCACCAGCAGAGATAAGCGGGAGGGCCGCTACGAGCAGTACTTC. It translates to CATSRDKREGRYEQYF. The full variable domain, rest sourced from reference TRBV15 and TRBJ2-7, is DAMVIQNPRYQVTQFGKPVTLSCSQTLNHNVMYWYQQKSSQAPKLLFHYYDKDFNNEADTPDNFQSRRPNTSFCFLDIRSPGLGDTAMYLCATSRDKREGRYEQYFGPGTRLTVT.

V gene TRBV27 combines with J gene TRBJ2-7, with 8 bases aligning to TRBD2. J was trimmed by 1 base and V by 5 bases; bases with no gene match: 4. Looked up from germline, CDR1 is MNHEY and CDR2 is SMNVEV (reference sequence). The CDR3 loop spans 14 amino acids. The CDR3 nucleotides read TGTGCCAGCAGTATCGAGCGGGGGTCCTACGAGCAGTACTTC. Encoded protein: CASSIERGSYEQYF.

The J gene is TRBJ2-1, the V gene TRBV20-1, with D unresolved. Germline-derived CDR1 and CDR2 are DFQATT and SNEGSKA (reference sequence). The CDR3 totals 11 residues. Trimming took off 3 bases at V and 9 bases at J, with 9 bases between the two ends. This CDR3 reads CSASSIPEQFF. Written as DNA, the CDR3 is TGCAGTGCTAGTTCTATTCCTGAGCAGTTCTTC.